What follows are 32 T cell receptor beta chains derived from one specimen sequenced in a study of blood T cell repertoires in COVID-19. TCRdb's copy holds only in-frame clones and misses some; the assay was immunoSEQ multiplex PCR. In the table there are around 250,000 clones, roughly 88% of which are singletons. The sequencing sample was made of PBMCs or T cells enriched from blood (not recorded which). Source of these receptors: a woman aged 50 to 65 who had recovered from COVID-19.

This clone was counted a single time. In DNA form, the CDR3 reads TGTGCCAGCAGCGGTACCGGGACAGGGAGCAATCAGCCCCAGCATTTT. Encoded protein: CASSGTGTGSNQPQHF. The gene calls are TRBV9 and TRBJ1-5, with TRBD1 matching 9 bases. The CDR3 loop spans 16 amino acids. Germline V gene lookup returns CDR1 SGDLS and CDR2 YYNGEE. Trimming took 3 bases from V and 1 from J; bases not matched to a gene: 5. Variable domain in full (rest from reference TRBV9 and TRBJ1-5): DSGVTQTPKHLITATGQRVTLRCSPRSGDLSVYWYQQSLDQGLQFLIQYYNGEERAKGNILERFSAQQFPDLHSELNLSSLELGDSALYFCASSGTGTGSNQPQHFGDGTRLSIL.

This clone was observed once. CDR3 coding DNA: TGTGCCAGCAGCCGGGACAGCAAAGCCACTGAAGCTTTCTTT. This translates into CASSRDSKATEAFF. This chain joins TRBV5-4 and TRBJ1-1; TRBD1 agrees at 7 bases. Trimming removed 4 bases from V and 4 bases from J; junction bases left unmatched: 7. CDR1 SGHNT and CDR2 YYREEE come from the germline V gene (reference sequence). This CDR3 comprises 14 residues.

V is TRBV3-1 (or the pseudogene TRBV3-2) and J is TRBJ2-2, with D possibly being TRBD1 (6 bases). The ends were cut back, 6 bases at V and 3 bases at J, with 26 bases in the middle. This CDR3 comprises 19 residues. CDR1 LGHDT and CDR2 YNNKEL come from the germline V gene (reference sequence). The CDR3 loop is CASRHYNNKPGHHTGELFF. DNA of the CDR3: TGTGCCAGCAGGCACTATAACAACAAGCCGGGACATCACACCGGGGAGCTGTTTTTT.

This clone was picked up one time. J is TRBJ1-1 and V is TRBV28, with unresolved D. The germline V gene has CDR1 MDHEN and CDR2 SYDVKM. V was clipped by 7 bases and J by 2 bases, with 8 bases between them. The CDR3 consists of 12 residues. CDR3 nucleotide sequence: TGTGCCAGCATAATCAGTAACACTGAAGCTTTCTTT. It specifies CASIISNTEAFF. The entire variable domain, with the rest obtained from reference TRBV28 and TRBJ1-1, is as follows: DVKVTQSSRYLVKRTGEKVFLECVQDMDHENMFWYRQDPGLGLRLIYFSYDVKMKEKGDIPEGYSVSREKKERFSLILESASTNQTSMYLCASIISNTEAFFGQGTRLTVV.

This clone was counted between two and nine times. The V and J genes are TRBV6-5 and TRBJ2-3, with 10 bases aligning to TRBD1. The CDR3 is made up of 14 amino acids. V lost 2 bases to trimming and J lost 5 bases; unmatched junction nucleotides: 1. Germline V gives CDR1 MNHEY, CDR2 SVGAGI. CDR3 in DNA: TGTGCCAGCAGTTACGGGACAGGGGTAGATACGCAGTATTTT. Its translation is CASSYGTGVDTQYF.

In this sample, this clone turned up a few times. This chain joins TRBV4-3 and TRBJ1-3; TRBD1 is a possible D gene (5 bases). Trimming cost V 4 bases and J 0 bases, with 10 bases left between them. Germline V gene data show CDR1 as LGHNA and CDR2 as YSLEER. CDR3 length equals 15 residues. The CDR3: CASSPDSLSGNTIYF. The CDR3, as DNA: TGCGCCAGCAGCCCAGACAGTCTCTCTGGAAACACCATATATTTT.

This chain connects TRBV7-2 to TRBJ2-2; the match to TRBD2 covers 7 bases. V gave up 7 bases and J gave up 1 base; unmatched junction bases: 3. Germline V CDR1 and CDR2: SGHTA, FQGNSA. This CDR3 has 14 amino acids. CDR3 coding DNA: TGTGCCAGCACCGCTAGCGGGAACACCGGGGAGCTGTTTTTT. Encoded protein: CASTASGNTGELFF. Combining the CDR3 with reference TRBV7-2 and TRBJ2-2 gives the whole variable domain GAGVSQSPSNKVTEKGKDVELRCDPISGHTALYWYRQSLGQGLEFLIYFQGNSAPDKSGLPSDRFSAERTGGSVSTLTIQRTQQEDSAVYLCASTASGNTGELFFGEGSRLTVL.

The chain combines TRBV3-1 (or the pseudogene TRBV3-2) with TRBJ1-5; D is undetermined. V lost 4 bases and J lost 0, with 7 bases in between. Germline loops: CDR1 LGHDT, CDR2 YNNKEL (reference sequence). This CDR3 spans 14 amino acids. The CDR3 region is CASSPHYSNQPQHF. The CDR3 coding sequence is TGTGCCAGCAGCCCGCACTATAGCAATCAGCCCCAGCATTTT.

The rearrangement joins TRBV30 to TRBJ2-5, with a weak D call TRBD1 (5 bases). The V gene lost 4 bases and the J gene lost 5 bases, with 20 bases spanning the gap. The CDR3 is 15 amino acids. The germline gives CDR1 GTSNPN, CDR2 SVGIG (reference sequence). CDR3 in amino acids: CAWTSWGGSGETQYF. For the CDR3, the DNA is TGTGCCTGGACCTCCTGGGGCGGTTCCGGGGAGACCCAGTACTTC. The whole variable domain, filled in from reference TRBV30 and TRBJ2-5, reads SQTIHQWPATLVQPVGSPLSLECTVEGTSNPNLYWYRQAAGRGLQLLFYSVGIGQISSEVPQNLSASRPQDRQFILSSKKLLLSDSGFYLCAWTSWGGSGETQYFGPGTRLLVL.

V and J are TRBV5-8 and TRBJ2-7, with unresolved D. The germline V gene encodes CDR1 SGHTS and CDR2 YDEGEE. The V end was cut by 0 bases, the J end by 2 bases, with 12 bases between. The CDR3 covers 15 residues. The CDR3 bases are TGTGCCAGCAGCTTGGAGTGGGCCCCTCCCTACGAGCAGTACTTC. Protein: CASSLEWAPPYEQYF.

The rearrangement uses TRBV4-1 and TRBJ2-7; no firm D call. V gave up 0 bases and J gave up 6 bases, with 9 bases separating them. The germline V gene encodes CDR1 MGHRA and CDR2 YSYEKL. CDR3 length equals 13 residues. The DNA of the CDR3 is TGCGCCAGCAGCCAAGATTTGGTCGGCGAGCAGTACTTC. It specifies CASSQDLVGEQYF.

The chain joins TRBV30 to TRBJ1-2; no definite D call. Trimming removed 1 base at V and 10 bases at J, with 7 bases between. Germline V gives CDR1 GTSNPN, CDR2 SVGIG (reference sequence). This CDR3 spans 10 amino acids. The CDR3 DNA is TGTGCCTGGAGTGAAATCAACTACACCTTC. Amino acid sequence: CAWSEINYTF.

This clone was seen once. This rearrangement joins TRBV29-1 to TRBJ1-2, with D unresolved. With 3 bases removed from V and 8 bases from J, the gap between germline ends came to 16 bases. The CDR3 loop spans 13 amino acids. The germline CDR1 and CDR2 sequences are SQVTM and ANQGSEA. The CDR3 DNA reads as TGCAGCGTTGACGTGGCCCGGGGTAACGGCTACACCTTC. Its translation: CSVDVARGNGYTF.

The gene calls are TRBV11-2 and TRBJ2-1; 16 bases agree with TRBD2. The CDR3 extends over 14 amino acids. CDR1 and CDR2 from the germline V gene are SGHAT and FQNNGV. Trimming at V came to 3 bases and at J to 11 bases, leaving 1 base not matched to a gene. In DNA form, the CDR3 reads TGTGCCAGCAGCTTGGGACTAGCGGGGGGGCAGCAGTTCTTC. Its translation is CASSLGLAGGQQFF. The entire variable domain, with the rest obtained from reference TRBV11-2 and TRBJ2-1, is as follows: EAGVAQSPRYKIIEKRQSVAFWCNPISGHATLYWYQQILGQGPKLLIQFQNNGVVDDSQLPKDRFSAERLKGVDSTLKIQPAKLEDSAVYLCASSLGLAGGQQFFGPGTRLTVL.

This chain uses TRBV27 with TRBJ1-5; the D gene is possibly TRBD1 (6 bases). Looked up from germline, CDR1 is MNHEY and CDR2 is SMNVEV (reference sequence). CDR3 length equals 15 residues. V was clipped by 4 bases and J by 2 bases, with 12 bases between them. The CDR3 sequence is CASSSRRQGNQPQHF. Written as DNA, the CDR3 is TGTGCCAGCAGTTCACGTAGACAGGGCAATCAGCCCCAGCATTTT.

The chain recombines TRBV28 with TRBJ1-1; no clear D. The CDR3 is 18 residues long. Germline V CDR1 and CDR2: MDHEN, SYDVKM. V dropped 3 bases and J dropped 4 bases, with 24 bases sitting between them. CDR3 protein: CASSFSHLTGKRGTEAFF. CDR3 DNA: TGTGCCAGCAGTTTTTCTCACTTAACCGGGAAGCGTGGCACTGAAGCTTTCTTT.

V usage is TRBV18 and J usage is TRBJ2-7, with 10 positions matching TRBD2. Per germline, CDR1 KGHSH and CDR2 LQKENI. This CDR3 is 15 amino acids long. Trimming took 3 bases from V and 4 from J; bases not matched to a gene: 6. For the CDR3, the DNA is TGTGCCAGCTCACCCGGGGCTAGCGGGAGTTACGAGCAGTACTTC. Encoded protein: CASSPGASGSYEQYF.

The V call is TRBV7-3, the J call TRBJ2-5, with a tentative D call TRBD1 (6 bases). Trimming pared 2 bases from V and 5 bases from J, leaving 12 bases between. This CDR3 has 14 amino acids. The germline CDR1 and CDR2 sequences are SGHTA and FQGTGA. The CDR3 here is CASSLLGGRETQYF. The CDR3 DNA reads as TGTGCCAGCAGCTTATTAGGGGGTCGGGAGACCCAGTACTTC.

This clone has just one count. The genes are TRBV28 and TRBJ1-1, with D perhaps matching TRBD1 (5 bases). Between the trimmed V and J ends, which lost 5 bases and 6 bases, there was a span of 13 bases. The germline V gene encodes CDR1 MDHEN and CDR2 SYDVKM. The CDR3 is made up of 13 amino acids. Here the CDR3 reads CASSRGGSPEAFF. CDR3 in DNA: TGTGCCAGCAGTCGCGGGGGGAGCCCTGAAGCTTTCTTT. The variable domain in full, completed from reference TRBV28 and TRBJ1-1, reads DVKVTQSSRYLVKRTGEKVFLECVQDMDHENMFWYRQDPGLGLRLIYFSYDVKMKEKGDIPEGYSVSREKKERFSLILESASTNQTSMYLCASSRGGSPEAFFGQGTRLTVV.

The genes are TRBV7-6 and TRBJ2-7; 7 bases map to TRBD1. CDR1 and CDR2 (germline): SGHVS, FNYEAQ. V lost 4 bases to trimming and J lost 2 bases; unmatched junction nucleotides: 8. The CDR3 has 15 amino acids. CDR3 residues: CASSSRRDSTYEQYF. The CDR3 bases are TGTGCCAGCAGCTCCAGAAGGGACAGTACCTACGAGCAGTACTTC.

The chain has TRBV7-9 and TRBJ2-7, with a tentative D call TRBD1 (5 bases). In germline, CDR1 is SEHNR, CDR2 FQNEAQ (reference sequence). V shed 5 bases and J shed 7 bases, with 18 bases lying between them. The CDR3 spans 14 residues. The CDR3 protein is CASSPPVRVGEQYF. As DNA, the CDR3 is TGTGCCAGCAGCCCCCCCGTCAGGGTAGGAGAGCAGTACTTC.

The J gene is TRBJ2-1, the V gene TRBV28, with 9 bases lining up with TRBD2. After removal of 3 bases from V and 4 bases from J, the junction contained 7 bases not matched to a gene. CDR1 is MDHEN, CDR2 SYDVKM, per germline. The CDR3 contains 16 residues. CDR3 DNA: TGTGCCAGCAGTTTGATTGGGACTAGCCATTACAATGAGCAGTTCTTC. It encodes CASSLIGTSHYNEQFF. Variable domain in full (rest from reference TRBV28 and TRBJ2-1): DVKVTQSSRYLVKRTGEKVFLECVQDMDHENMFWYRQDPGLGLRLIYFSYDVKMKEKGDIPEGYSVSREKKERFSLILESASTNQTSMYLCASSLIGTSHYNEQFFGPGTRLTVL.

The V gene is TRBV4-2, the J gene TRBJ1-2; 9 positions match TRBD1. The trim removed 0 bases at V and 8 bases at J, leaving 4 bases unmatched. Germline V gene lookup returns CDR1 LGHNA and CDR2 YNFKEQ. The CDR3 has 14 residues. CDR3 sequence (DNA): TGTGCCAGCAGCCAAGAGACAGGGGGACGCGGCTACACCTTC. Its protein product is CASSQETGGRGYTF.

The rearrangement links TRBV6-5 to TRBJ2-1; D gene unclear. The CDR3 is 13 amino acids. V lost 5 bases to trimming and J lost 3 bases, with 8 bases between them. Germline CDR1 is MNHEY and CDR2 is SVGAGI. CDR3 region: CASSTTGYNEQFF. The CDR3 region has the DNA TGTGCCAGCAGTACGACGGGCTACAATGAGCAGTTCTTC.

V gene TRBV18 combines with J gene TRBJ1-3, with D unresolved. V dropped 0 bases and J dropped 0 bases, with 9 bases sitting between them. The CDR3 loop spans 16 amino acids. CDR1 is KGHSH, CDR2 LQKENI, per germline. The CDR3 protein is CASSPPSLNSGNTIYF. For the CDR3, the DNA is TGTGCCAGCTCACCACCATCACTCAACTCTGGAAACACCATATATTTT.

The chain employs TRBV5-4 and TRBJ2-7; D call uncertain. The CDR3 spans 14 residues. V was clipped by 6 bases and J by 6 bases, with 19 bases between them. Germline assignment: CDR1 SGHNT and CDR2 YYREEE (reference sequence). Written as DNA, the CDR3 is TGTGCCAGCACCCCCTCGGGTCGACCCGGCGAGCAGTACTTC. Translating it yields CASTPSGRPGEQYF.

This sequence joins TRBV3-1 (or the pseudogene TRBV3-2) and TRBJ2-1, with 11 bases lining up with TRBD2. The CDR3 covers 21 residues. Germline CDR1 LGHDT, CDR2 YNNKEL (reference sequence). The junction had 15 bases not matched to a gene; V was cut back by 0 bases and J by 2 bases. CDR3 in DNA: TGTGCCAGCAGCCAAGACTTTCAGACTAGCGGGAACGGGGCGACCTACAATGAGCAGTTCTTC. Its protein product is CASSQDFQTSGNGATYNEQFF.

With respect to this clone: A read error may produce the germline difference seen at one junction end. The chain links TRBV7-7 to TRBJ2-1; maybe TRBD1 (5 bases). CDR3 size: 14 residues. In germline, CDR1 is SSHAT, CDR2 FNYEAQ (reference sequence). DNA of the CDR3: TGTGCTAGCAGCTTAGGGGCCCCCCCCGATGAGCAGTTCTTC. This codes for CASSLGAPPDEQFF.

The CDR3: CASREFRPGELFF. CDR3 in DNA: TGTGCCAGCCGCGAATTTCGTCCCGGGGAGCTGTTTTTT. The rearrangement joins TRBV28 to TRBJ2-2; D is uncertain. Per the germline V gene, CDR1 is MDHEN and CDR2 is SYDVKM. The CDR3 has 13 residues. V was pared by 8 bases and J by 6 bases, with 13 bases between. The full variable domain, in which reference TRBV28 and TRBJ2-2 provide the parts outside the CDR3, is DVKVTQSSRYLVKRTGEKVFLECVQDMDHENMFWYRQDPGLGLRLIYFSYDVKMKEKGDIPEGYSVSREKKERFSLILESASTNQTSMYLCASREFRPGELFFGEGSRLTVL.

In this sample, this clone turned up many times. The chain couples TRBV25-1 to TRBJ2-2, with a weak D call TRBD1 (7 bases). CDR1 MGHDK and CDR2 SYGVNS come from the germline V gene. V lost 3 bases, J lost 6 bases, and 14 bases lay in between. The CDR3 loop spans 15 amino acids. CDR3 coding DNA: TGTGCCAGCAGTGATGGAGGGGGCGCCCCCGGGGAGCTGTTTTTT. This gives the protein CASSDGGGAPGELFF.

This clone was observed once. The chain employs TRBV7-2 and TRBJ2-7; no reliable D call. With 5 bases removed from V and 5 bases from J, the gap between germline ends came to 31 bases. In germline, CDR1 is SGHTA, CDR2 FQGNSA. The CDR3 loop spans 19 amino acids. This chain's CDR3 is CASSQLGLQVRVRGNEQYF. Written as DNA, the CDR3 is TGTGCCAGCAGCCAGCTAGGCCTTCAAGTTCGGGTGCGTGGAAACGAGCAGTACTTC. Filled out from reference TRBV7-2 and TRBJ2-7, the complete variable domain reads GAGVSQSPSNKVTEKGKDVELRCDPISGHTALYWYRQSLGQGLEFLIYFQGNSAPDKSGLPSDRFSAERTGGSVSTLTIQRTQQEDSAVYLCASSQLGLQVRVRGNEQYFGPGTRLTVT.

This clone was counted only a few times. CDR3: CASSFQGRNEQFF. As DNA, the CDR3 is TGTGCCAGCAGCTTTCAGGGCCGCAATGAGCAGTTCTTC. This chain uses TRBV5-4 with TRBJ2-1, with D possibly matching TRBD1 (5 bases). From germline, CDR1 is SGHNT and CDR2 YYREEE (reference sequence). V was cut by 2 bases and J by 6 bases, with 9 bases left in between. The CDR3 spans 13 residues.